This TCR beta chain stems from a study of T-cell memory formation after mild COVID-19. In the study overall: TCR clusters were mostly donor specific. Study observations and caveats: Memory from before infection featured some responding clones, which suggests cross-reactive memory joined.

TCRdb recomputed calls from the 5' RACE reads with MiXCR, one row per CDR3 protein. Of roughly 300,000 distinct CDR3 sequences listed, around 8% are singletons. Germline values: CDR1 MNHEY, CDR2 SVGAGI. This CDR3 has 14 residues. Trimming removed 3 bases from V and 6 bases from J; junction bases left unmatched: 6. As regards this clonotype: The antigen is undetermined.

The source material was PBMCs or a T cell subset sorted from them (not recorded which). This sequence was found in a young man who had mild COVID-19 (a few samples of this study predate the infection). Cell type and time point are not known. The chain employs TRBV6-5 and TRBJ2-3; TRBD2 aligns across 7 bases. Here the CDR3 reads CASSYKRGGDTQYF. CDR3 sequence (DNA): TGTGCCAGCAGTTATAAGCGGGGAGGGGATACGCAGTATTTT.